The next 32 T cell receptor beta chains were all read from a single sample in a study of control samples from healthy donors and cancer patients. Some clones are missing from TCRdb's copy, which holds only in-frame ones; the method was immunoSEQ multiplex PCR. The sample includes approximately 120,000 clones, around 94% of them seen just once. The sequenced sample was PBMCs. The receptors originated from a man older than 75 with head and neck cancer.

The chain has TRBV2 and TRBJ1-5; D unresolved. CDR3 size: 14 residues. Deletions cut 2 bases from V and 7 bases from J, with 12 bases between. Germline assignment: CDR1 SNHLY and CDR2 FYNNEI. The DNA for the CDR3 is TGTGCCAGCAGTGAATCCGGGCGCGGGCAGCCCCAGCATTTT. Its protein is CASSESGRGQPQHF.

The chain employs TRBV9 and TRBJ1-4; 7 nucleotides line up with TRBD1. CDR1 and CDR2 (germline): SGDLS, YYNGEE. J lost 6 bases, V lost 3 bases, and 8 bases had no gene match. The CDR3 consists of 15 residues. CDR3 in amino acids: CASSASTGRDEKLFF. In DNA form, the CDR3 reads TGTGCCAGCAGCGCCTCGACAGGGAGGGATGAAAAACTGTTTTTT.

This chain links TRBV5-6 with TRBJ1-4; possibly TRBD1 for D (5 bases). The V gene lost 3 bases and the J gene lost 8 bases, with 17 bases spanning the gap. Germline V gene lookup returns CDR1 SGHDT and CDR2 YYEEEE. This CDR3 has 15 amino acids. CDR3 residues: CASSSPAGEGEKLFF. The CDR3 nucleotides read TGTGCCAGCAGCTCCCCGGCGGGGGAAGGGGAAAAACTGTTTTTT.

The chain joins TRBV5-8 to TRBJ2-7, with no clear D. In germline, CDR1 is SGHTS, CDR2 YDEGEE. This CDR3 has 11 residues. Deletions cut 5 bases from V and 2 bases from J, with 5 bases between. CDR3 in amino acids: CASRAAYEQYF. The CDR3 DNA follows: TGTGCCAGCAGGGCGGCCTACGAGCAGTACTTC.

The rearrangement links TRBV24-1 to TRBJ2-1; D perhaps matches TRBD2 (6 bases). CDR1 is KGHDR, CDR2 SFDVKD, per germline. The V gene lost 7 bases and the J gene lost 1 base, with 10 bases spanning the gap. This CDR3 has 14 amino acids. This CDR3 reads CATSTGGSYNEQFF. In nucleotides, the CDR3 is TGTGCCACCAGCACAGGAGGGTCCTACAATGAGCAGTTCTTC.

This rearrangement joins TRBV18 to TRBJ1-3, with no clear D. The germline V gene encodes CDR1 KGHSH and CDR2 LQKENI. V lost 3 bases, J lost 1 base, and 10 bases lay in between. The CDR3 contains 15 residues. Here the CDR3 DNA reads TGTGCCAGCTCACCTTCCCCGGGATCTGGAAACACCATATATTTT. Protein: CASSPSPGSGNTIYF.

V usage is TRBV27 and J usage is TRBJ2-1; 8 positions agree with TRBD2. Germline CDR1 MNHEY, CDR2 SMNVEV (reference sequence). The CDR3 sequence is 16 residues long. V lost 4 bases to trimming and J lost 7 bases; unmatched junction nucleotides: 12. CDR3 sequence: CASSSLPGLAPNEQFF. DNA for the CDR3: TGTGCCAGCAGTTCCCTACCAGGACTAGCTCCAAATGAGCAGTTCTTC.

V and J are TRBV5-1 and TRBJ2-1; D not resolved. The CDR3 spans 15 residues. The ends were cut back, 0 bases at V and 3 bases at J, with 10 bases in the middle. The V gene's germline CDR1 is SGHRS and CDR2 YFSETQ. Here the CDR3 reads CASSLEGSSYNEQFF. CDR3 bases: TGCGCCAGCAGCTTGGAGGGTAGCAGCTACAATGAGCAGTTCTTC.

This chain uses TRBV10-2 with TRBJ2-7; no reliable D call. Germline values: CDR1 WSHSY, CDR2 SAAADI. The CDR3 contains 13 residues. V was cut by 3 bases and J by 0 bases, with 6 bases left in between. The DNA for the CDR3 is TGCGCCAGCAGTGATATCCTCTCCTACGAGCAGTACTTC. Translated: CASSDILSYEQYF.

The V gene is TRBV18, the J gene TRBJ2-3; D assignment may be TRBD1 or TRBD2 (5 bases each). This CDR3 spans 15 amino acids. V lost 3 bases and J 1 base, leaving 11 bases between the germline ends. Germline CDR1 KGHSH, CDR2 LQKENI. As DNA, the CDR3 is TGTGCCAGCTCACCCCGGGACGCTGGCACAGATACGCAGTATTTT. Its protein is CASSPRDAGTDTQYF.

The table lists this clone with a few counts. This rearrangement joins TRBV29-1 to TRBJ1-1; D might be TRBD1 (5 bases). CDR3 length: 14 amino acids. V was shortened by 6 bases and J by 4 bases, with 18 bases between the two germline ends. Germline V gene sequence: CDR1 SQVTM, CDR2 ANQGSEA. CDR3 DNA sequence: TGCAGCGTAGACGGGGCGGGTGGTGGCACTGAAGCTTTCTTT. Protein product: CSVDGAGGGTEAFF.

This chain connects TRBV3-1 (or the pseudogene TRBV3-2) to TRBJ2-3; D perhaps matches TRBD1 (5 bases). V dropped 0 bases and J dropped 0 bases, with 10 bases sitting between them. The CDR3 extends over 16 amino acids. The germline V gene encodes CDR1 LGHDT and CDR2 YNNKEL (reference sequence). The CDR3 nucleotides read TGTGCCAGCAGCCAAGAAGGCCAGGGAAGCACAGATACGCAGTATTTT. Translated: CASSQEGQGSTDTQYF.

The genes are TRBV9 and TRBJ2-3; possible D gene TRBD1, 5 bases. The V gene lost 0 bases and the J gene lost 4 bases, with 9 bases spanning the gap. CDR3 length: 14 residues. The germline V gene has CDR1 SGDLS and CDR2 YYNGEE. DNA for the CDR3: TGTGCCAGCAGCGTAGGAACAGGAGCAGATACGCAGTATTTT. Translating gives CASSVGTGADTQYF.

The chain couples TRBV7-8 to TRBJ2-1; no clear D gene. This CDR3 has 13 amino acids. Per the germline V gene, CDR1 is SGHVS and CDR2 is FQNEAQ. V was shortened by 0 bases and J by 8 bases, with 8 bases between the two germline ends. CDR3 residues: CASSLARVDEQFF. CDR3 coding DNA: TGTGCCAGCAGCTTAGCCCGGGTTGATGAGCAGTTCTTC.

This clone was found once. The V and J genes are TRBV3-1 (or the pseudogene TRBV3-2) and TRBJ1-2; D is uncertain. The CDR3 contains 13 residues. V lost 4 bases to trimming and J lost 4 bases, with 10 bases between them. CDR1 is LGHDT and CDR2 is YNNKEL in the germline V gene (reference sequence). CDR3 sequence reads: CASSPRSFYGYTF. CDR3 DNA: TGTGCCAGCAGCCCCCGGTCGTTCTATGGCTACACCTTC.

This clone appeared a single time. The V call is TRBV1, the J call TRBJ2-7; TRBD1 was called by the table and not checked on the DNA. TRBV1 is assigned pseudogene status. The CDR3 covers 15 residues. CDR3 region: CTSSQGDRALGEQYF. The CDR3 DNA is TGCACCAGCAGCCAGGGGGACAGGGCATTGGGCGAGCAGTACTTC.

The sample holds one count of this clone. This chain joins TRBV10-3 and TRBJ2-7; TRBD2 matches 10 bases. The V segment lost 6 bases and the J segment 0 bases; nucleotides outside the gene matches: 8. The CDR3 consists of 16 residues. Germline V gives CDR1 ENHRY, CDR2 SYGVKD. The CDR3 reads CAIRPGLATSSYEQYF. CDR3 coding DNA: TGTGCCATCAGACCGGGACTAGCGACCAGCTCCTACGAGCAGTACTTC.

V is TRBV5-1 and J is TRBJ1-4, with D perhaps TRBD1 (6 bases). CDR3 length: 14 residues. Per the germline V gene, CDR1 is SGHRS and CDR2 is YFSETQ. V lost 2 bases, J lost 7 bases, and 12 bases lay in between. CDR3 coding DNA: TGCGCCAGCAGCTTATCCCGAGGGGGTGAAAAACTGTTTTTT. Translating it yields CASSLSRGGEKLFF.

The chain links TRBV12-3 or TRBV12-4 to TRBJ1-1; tentative D call: TRBD1 (6 bases). The CDR3 is 12 residues long. V was pared by 2 bases and J by 11 bases, with 12 bases between. The CDR3 sequence: CASSLSAGAAFF. The CDR3 DNA reads as TGTGCCAGCAGTTTATCGGCAGGGGCGGCTTTCTTT.

The chain employs TRBV7-2 and TRBJ1-2; D not resolved. V dropped 3 bases and J dropped 0 bases, with 5 bases sitting between them. The CDR3 runs to 13 residues. Germline CDR1 SGHTA, CDR2 FQGNSA. As DNA, the CDR3 is TGTGCCAGCAGCTTTCGAGCTAACTATGGCTACACCTTC. Translation gives CASSFRANYGYTF.

Only one count was recorded for this clone. The rearrangement joins TRBV19 to TRBJ2-3, with D perhaps TRBD1 (5 bases). This CDR3 region has 14 residues. Germline CDR1 LNHDA, CDR2 SQIVND (reference sequence). The V and J ends lost 6 bases and 3 bases respectively, with 13 bases between them. The CDR3 nucleotides read TGTGCCAGTAGACACTTACAGGAGACAGATACGCAGTATTTT. Its translation is CASRHLQETDTQYF.

The chain couples TRBV25-1 to TRBJ1-6, with D possibly TRBD1 on 6 matching bases. V gave up 4 bases and J gave up 7 bases, with 17 bases separating them. Germline assignment: CDR1 MGHDK and CDR2 SYGVNS. This CDR3 has 16 amino acids. The CDR3 coding sequence is TGTGCCAGCAGTGGGCCGTCCACAGGGTGGAATTCACCCCTCCACTTT. The encoded protein is CASSGPSTGWNSPLHF.

The V gene is TRBV18, the J gene TRBJ2-3, with 8 positions matching TRBD2. The germline V gene has CDR1 KGHSH and CDR2 LQKENI. V dropped 1 base and J dropped 4; count of bases not matched to a gene: 7. The CDR3 consists of 16 residues. As DNA, the CDR3 is TGTGCCAGCTCACCACTCGAGATTAGCGGGGCAGATACGCAGTATTTT. Protein product: CASSPLEISGADTQYF.

CDR3: CSVPFGTREQYF. CDR3 nucleotide sequence: TGCAGCGTGCCTTTCGGGACTAGGGAGCAGTACTTC. The genes are TRBV29-1 and TRBJ2-7, with 8 bases matching TRBD2. Germline V gives CDR1 SQVTM, CDR2 ANQGSEA. The CDR3 runs to 12 residues. Trimming at V came to 6 bases and at J to 7 bases, leaving 8 bases not matched to a gene.

The J gene is TRBJ2-1, the V gene TRBV11-3; D possibly corresponds to TRBD2 (5 bases). The CDR3 consists of 20 residues. Germline CDR1 reads SGHNT; CDR2 reads YENEEA. The germline V and J ends were trimmed by 0 bases and 0 bases, with 21 bases remaining between them. CDR3 DNA: TGTGCCAGCAGCTTAGAAGGGAGATCCGAGATGGGGAGCTCCTACAATGAGCAGTTCTTC. This translates into CASSLEGRSEMGSSYNEQFF.

As DNA, the CDR3 is TGTGCCAGCAGCCAAGGACCAGTCCGGGATGAAAAACTGTTTTTT. Its protein product is CASSQGPVRDEKLFF. V and J are TRBV3-1 (or the pseudogene TRBV3-2) and TRBJ1-4; D gene uncertain. The length of the CDR3 is 15 residues. Trimming stripped 1 base from V and 6 bases from J, with 12 bases between. Germline-derived CDR1 and CDR2 are LGHDT and YNNKEL (reference sequence).

This chain joins TRBV30 and TRBJ1-5; D possibly corresponds to TRBD1 (6 bases). The CDR3 is 13 amino acids. CDR1 and CDR2 (germline): GTSNPN, SVGIG (reference sequence). Trimming removed 2 bases at V and 7 bases at J, with 12 bases between. The DNA for the CDR3 is TGTGCCTGGAGTAACAGGGAAGAGCAGCCCCAGCATTTT. This codes for CAWSNREEQPQHF.

This chain joins TRBV6-4 and TRBJ1-1; D ambiguous. The CDR3 is 14 residues long. V lost 6 bases to trimming and J lost 7 bases, with 18 bases between them. Germline V gives CDR1 MRHNA, CDR2 SNTAGT. Here the CDR3 DNA reads TGTGCCAGCAGGAGCCGACGGGCCGCCTATGAAGCTTTCTTT. The encoded protein is CASRSRRAAYEAFF.

J is TRBJ2-5 and V is TRBV30; no firm D call. The V gene's germline CDR1 is GTSNPN and CDR2 SVGIG (reference sequence). There are 15 residues in the CDR3. V lost 0 bases and J lost 4, with 15 bases in between. The DNA for the CDR3 is TGTGCCTGGAGTGTATTTGGTCCGGCGCGAGAGACCCAGTACTTC. This translates into CAWSVFGPARETQYF.

The rearrangement uses TRBV9 and TRBJ1-3; 10 positions match TRBD1. The CDR3 loop spans 16 amino acids. V lost 2 bases to trimming and J lost 4 bases; unmatched junction nucleotides: 6. The germline V gene has CDR1 SGDLS and CDR2 YYNGEE. The CDR3 is CASSVGTGASGNTIYF. In DNA form, the CDR3 reads TGTGCCAGCAGCGTCGGGACAGGGGCCTCAGGAAACACCATATATTTT.

This chain connects TRBV6-2 or TRBV6-3 to TRBJ1-1; 11 bases align to TRBD1. Losses at the gene ends were 2 bases for V and 0 bases for J; bases not matched to a gene: 8. This CDR3 has 18 residues. Germline V gene lookup returns CDR1 MNHEY and CDR2 SVGEGT. The CDR3 sequence is CASSYRTGQGAMNTEAFF. DNA for the CDR3: TGTGCCAGCAGTTACCGCACAGGACAGGGGGCAATGAACACTGAAGCTTTCTTT.

This clone was counted a single time. V gene TRBV21-1 combines with J gene TRBJ1-4. TRBV21-1 is classified as a pseudogene. The CDR3 covers 14 residues. CDR3 in amino acids: CASSNGSRNEKLFF. CDR3 nucleotides: TGTGCCAGCAGCAATGGCAGCCGTAATGAAAAACTGTTTTTT.